This T cell receptor beta chain was obtained from a study of blood T cell repertoires in COVID-19. The assay was immunoSEQ multiplex PCR, and TCRdb's table has in-frame clones only and misses some. The repertoire holds roughly 260,000 clones, with 65% to 90% as singletons. The table lists this clone with a few counts. CDR1 and CDR2 from the germline V gene are MNHNS and SASEGT. Deletions cut 2 bases from V and 9 bases from J, with 14 bases between. The CDR3 consists of 14 residues. V gene TRBV6-1 combines with J gene TRBJ1-5; D unclear. The origin of this receptor is a woman of 80 years or more with active or convalescent COVID-19. The specimen sequenced was peripheral blood. The CDR3 here is CASSERSGSVPQHF. The CDR3 DNA reads as TGTGCCAGCAGTGAACGGTCAGGCTCCGTGCCCCAGCATTTT.